This TCR beta chain was captured by sequencing in a study of shared clonotypes between healthy human individuals. The length of the CDR3 is 15 residues. V lost 5 bases to trimming and J lost 3 bases, with 13 bases between them. The germline CDR1 and CDR2 sequences are WSHSY and SAAADI. Profiled with immunoSEQ multiplex PCR; TCRdb holds only in-frame clones, not every one. The sample has 2.5 million or so clones, around nine tenths seen once; the top ten hold roughly 0.13%. The TCR originated in a man between 18 and 35 years old in good health. The sequenced material came from naive CD4+ T cells sorted from blood. The subset denotes: CD45RA+ positively selected. The chain joins TRBV10-2 to TRBJ2-2, with D possibly matching TRBD1 (6 bases). Here the CDR3 reads CASSSQGADTGELFF. The CDR3 region has the DNA TGCGCCAGCAGTTCACAGGGTGCGGACACCGGGGAGCTGTTTTTT.